The rows below give T cell receptor beta chains drawn from one sample of a study of identical twins. Each CDR3 protein gets one entry after TCRdb re-called the 5' RACE reads with MiXCR. The table includes around 300,000 distinct CDR3 sequences, more than 6.5% detected once. The sample was also linked to a second study, of yellow fever vaccine responses in identical twins.

Specimen: memory (CD45RO+) T cells sorted from blood. The receptor set was obtained from a woman aged 18-29 years in good health. Each CDR3 is given with its conserved first and last residue. Each record gives: D gene, clone size, J gene, V gene, CDR3 protein, CDR3 DNA. D genes are given only for firm matches. Expanded clones get a size class; other rows say once, few or many, or leave the size out.

TRBD2,.,TRBJ2-4,TRBV28,CASGLAGGHKRAKNIQYF,TGTGCCAGCGGACTAGCGGGGGGCCACAAAAGGGCCAAAAACATTCAGTACTTC
TRBD2,.,TRBJ2-1,TRBV7-9,CASSPQGLSGRYEQFF,TGTGCCAGCAGCCCCCAGGGTCTTAGCGGGAGGTATGAGCAGTTCTTC
.,few,TRBJ2-5,TRBV29-1,CSVERWEETQYF,TGCAGCGTTGAACGGTGGGAAGAGACCCAGTACTTC
.,few,TRBJ1-2,TRBV7-9,CASSLSVYGYTF,TGTGCCAGCAGCTTATCCGTATATGGCTACACCTTC
TRBD1,few,TRBJ2-6,TRBV2,CASTLGQGAYGANVLTF,TGTGCCAGCACTTTAGGACAGGGGGCGTATGGGGCCAACGTCCTGACTTTC
TRBD2,many,TRBJ2-1,TRBV7-9,CASKPRPGLAVVEQFF,TGTGCCAGCAAACCCCGACCGGGACTAGCGGTTGTTGAGCAGTTCTTC
.,.,TRBJ2-3,TRBV9,CASSVGSSGYSTDTQYF,TGTGCCAGCAGCGTAGGTAGTAGCGGCTACAGCACAGATACGCAGTATTTT
.,few,TRBJ1-1,TRBV19,CASSYKNTEAFF,TGTGCCAGTAGTTACAAGAACACTGAAGCTTTCTTT
TRBD2,many,TRBJ2-1,TRBV6-2/TRBV6-3,CASSRTSGGGNEQFF,TGTGCCAGCAGTCGGACTAGCGGGGGGGGAAATGAGCAGTTCTTC
.,.,TRBJ2-2,TRBV6-5,CASSYSPGRWNTGELFF,TGTGCCAGCAGTTACTCGCCGGGACGGTGGAACACCGGGGAGCTGTTTTTT
.,.,TRBJ1-4,TRBV5-1,CASSLGQVMGNEKLFF,TGCGCCAGCAGCTTGGGACAGGTTATGGGGAATGAAAAACTGTTTTTT
.,few,TRBJ1-5,TRBV28,CASSFYGQPQHF,TGTGCCAGCAGTTTTTATGGTCAGCCCCAGCATTTT
TRBD1,.,TRBJ1-2,TRBV4-2,CASSHVDRGDYGYTF,TGTGCCAGCAGCCATGTGGACAGGGGGGACTATGGCTACACCTTC
.,.,TRBJ2-2,TRBV5-5,CASSSAPVDGELFF,TGTGCCAGCAGCTCGGCCCCCGTGGACGGGGAGCTGTTTTTT
TRBD2,few,TRBJ2-1,TRBV28,CASTSPSGMPNEQFF,TGTGCCAGCACCTCGCCCAGCGGGATGCCTAATGAGCAGTTCTTC
.,.,TRBJ1-3,TRBV6-5,CASSSIGGRGNTIYF,TGTGCCAGCAGCTCCATAGGGGGGAGGGGAAACACCATATATTTT
.,few,TRBJ2-5,TRBV6-6,CATMRLGETQYF,TGTGCCACCATGCGATTGGGTGAGACCCAGTACTTC
.,.,TRBJ1-2,TRBV20-1,CSARASGGDNYGYTF,TGCAGTGCTAGAGCATCAGGAGGCGATAACTATGGCTACACCTTC
TRBD1,few,TRBJ1-2,TRBV3-1,CASSQTGTAKLTYTF,TGTGCCAGCAGCCAAACCGGGACAGCGAAGTTAACCTACACCTTC
.,few,TRBJ1-1,TRBV5-4,CASSLEQGSNTEAFF,TGTGCCAGCAGCTTGGAACAGGGTTCGAACACTGAAGCTTTCTTT
.,few,TRBJ2-4,TRBV7-9,CASSLWGAAKNIQYF,TGTGCCAGCAGCTTATGGGGGGCCGCCAAAAACATTCAGTACTTC
.,few,TRBJ2-3,TRBV6-5,CASSYRVGGTDTQYF,TGTGCCAGCAGTTACAGGGTTGGAGGCACAGATACGCAGTATTTT
.,few,TRBJ2-2,TRBV27,CASSNAGAGSGELFF,TGTGCCAGCAGTAATGCCGGCGCGGGGTCCGGGGAGCTGTTTTTT
.,few,TRBJ2-7,TRBV21-1,CASSKGLAGSLSSYEQYF,TGTGCCAGCAGCAAGGGACTAGCGGGAAGTCTTAGCTCCTACGAGCAGTACTTC
.,.,TRBJ2-3,TRBV11-3,CASSFSGTTSTDTQYF,TGTGCCAGCAGCTTCTCTGGGACAACTAGCACAGATACGCAGTATTTT
.,.,TRBJ1-2,TRBV24-1,CATSDWRNGYTF,TGTGCCACCAGTGATTGGCGGAATGGCTACACCTTC
TRBD1,few,TRBJ2-3,TRBV5-1,CASSLRTGTDTQYF,TGCGCCAGCAGCCTACGGACAGGGACAGATACGCAGTATTTT
.,many,TRBJ2-5,TRBV12-3/TRBV12-4,CASSKWRVTDRHQETQYF,TGTGCCAGCAGTAAATGGCGGGTCACAGATCGACATCAAGAGACCCAGTACTTC
TRBD2,few,TRBJ2-1,TRBV9,CASSVDLAGYNEQFF,TGTGCCAGCAGCGTAGATCTAGCGGGCTACAATGAGCAGTTCTTC
.,.,TRBJ2-1,TRBV5-1,CASSFFRGSSYNEQFF,TGCGCCAGCAGCTTTTTTCGGGGTAGCTCCTACAATGAGCAGTTCTTC
TRBD1,few,TRBJ2-1,TRBV12-3/TRBV12-4,CASTMVGRTGGFDEQFF,TGTGCCAGCACCATGGTTGGACGGACAGGGGGCTTCGATGAGCAGTTCTTC
.,few,TRBJ1-1,TRBV5-1,CASSLASYMNTEAFF,TGCGCCAGCAGCTTGGCCTCATATATGAACACTGAAGCTTTCTTT
TRBD2,many,TRBJ2-1,TRBV6-2/TRBV6-3,CASSPELAGADNEQFF,TGTGCCAGCAGCCCCGAGTTAGCGGGGGCCGACAATGAGCAGTTCTTC
.,.,TRBJ1-1,TRBV27,CASGRMNTEAFF,TGTGCCAGCGGACGGATGAACACTGAAGCTTTCTTT
TRBD1,.,TRBJ1-4,TRBV5-1,CASSRQGSTNEKLFF,TGCGCCAGCAGCAGACAGGGATCAACTAATGAAAAACTGTTTTTT
TRBD2,few,TRBJ2-5,TRBV25-1,CASSGLAGTQETQYF,TGTGCCAGCAGCGGACTAGCGGGGACACAAGAGACCCAGTACTTC
.,few,TRBJ2-5,TRBV5-5,CASSLGADQETQYF,TGTGCCAGCAGCTTGGGAGCGGACCAAGAGACCCAGTACTTC
TRBD1,few,TRBJ2-2,TRBV14,CASRRTGFTGELFF,TGTGCCAGCAGAAGGACAGGGTTCACCGGGGAGCTGTTTTTT
TRBD2,.,TRBJ2-1,TRBV14,CASSQGLASYYEQFF,TGTGCCAGCAGCCAGGGACTAGCGTCCTACTATGAGCAGTTCTTC
.,few,TRBJ1-5,TRBV2,CASSGQYNQPQHF,TGTGCCAGCAGTGGACAGTATAATCAGCCCCAGCATTTT
.,few,TRBJ2-3,TRBV11-3,CASTYGVMGTQYF,TGTGCCAGTACCTATGGCGTCATGGGTACGCAGTATTTT
.,few,TRBJ2-5,TRBV5-1,CASSLTTAGAGETQYF,TGCGCCAGCAGCTTGACTACAGCAGGGGCCGGAGAGACCCAGTACTTC
.,.,TRBJ2-5,TRBV5-6,CASSLDVDLHPTQYF,TGTGCCAGCAGCTTGGATGTCGATCTCCACCCGACCCAGTACTTC
TRBD1,.,TRBJ1-2,TRBV6-5,CASSYTIQGADGYTF,TGTGCCAGCAGTTACACTATACAGGGGGCGGATGGCTACACCTTC
TRBD1,many,TRBJ2-1,TRBV12-3/TRBV12-4,CASSNHGTAGNEQFF,TGTGCCAGCAGTAACCACGGGACAGCAGGGAATGAGCAGTTCTTC